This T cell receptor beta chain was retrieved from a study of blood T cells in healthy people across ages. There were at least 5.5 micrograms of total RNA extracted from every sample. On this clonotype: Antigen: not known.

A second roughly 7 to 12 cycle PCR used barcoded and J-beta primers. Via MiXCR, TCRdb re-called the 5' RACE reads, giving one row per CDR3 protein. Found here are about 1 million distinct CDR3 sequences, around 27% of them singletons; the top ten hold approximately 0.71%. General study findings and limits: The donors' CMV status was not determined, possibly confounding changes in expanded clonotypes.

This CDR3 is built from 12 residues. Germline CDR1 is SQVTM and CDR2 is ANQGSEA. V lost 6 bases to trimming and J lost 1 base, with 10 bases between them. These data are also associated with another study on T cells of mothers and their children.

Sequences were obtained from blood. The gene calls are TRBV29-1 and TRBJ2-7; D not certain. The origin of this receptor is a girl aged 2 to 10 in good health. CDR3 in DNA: TGCAGCGTCAGCTTTCAATCCTACGAGCAGTACTTC. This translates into CSVSFQSYEQYF.